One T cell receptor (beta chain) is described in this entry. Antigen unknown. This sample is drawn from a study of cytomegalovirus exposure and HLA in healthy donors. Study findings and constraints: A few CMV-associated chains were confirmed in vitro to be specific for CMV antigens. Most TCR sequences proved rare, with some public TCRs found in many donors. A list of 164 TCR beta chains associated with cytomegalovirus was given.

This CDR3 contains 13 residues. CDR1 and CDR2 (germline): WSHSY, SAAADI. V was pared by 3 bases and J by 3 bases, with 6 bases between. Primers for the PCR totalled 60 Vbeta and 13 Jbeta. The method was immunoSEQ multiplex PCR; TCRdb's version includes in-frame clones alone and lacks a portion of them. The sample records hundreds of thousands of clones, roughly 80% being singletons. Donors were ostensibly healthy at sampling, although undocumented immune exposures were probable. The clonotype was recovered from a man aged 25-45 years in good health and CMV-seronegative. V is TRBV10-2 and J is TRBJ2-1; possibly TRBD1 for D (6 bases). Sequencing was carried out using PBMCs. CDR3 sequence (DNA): TGCGCCAGCAGTGAACAGGGCTACAATGAGCAGTTCTTC. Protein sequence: CASSEQGYNEQFF.